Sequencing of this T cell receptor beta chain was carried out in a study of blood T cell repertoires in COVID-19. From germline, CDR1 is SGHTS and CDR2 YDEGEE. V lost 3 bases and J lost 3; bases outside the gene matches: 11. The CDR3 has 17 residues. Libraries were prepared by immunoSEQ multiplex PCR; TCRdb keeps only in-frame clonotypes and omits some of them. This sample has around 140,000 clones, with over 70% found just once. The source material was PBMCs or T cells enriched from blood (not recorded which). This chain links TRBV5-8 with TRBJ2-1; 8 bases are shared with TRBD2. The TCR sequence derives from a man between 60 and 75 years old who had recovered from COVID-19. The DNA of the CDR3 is TGTGCCAGCAGCTCGCCAAGCCCGCTAGCGGGCTACAATGAGCAGTTCTTC. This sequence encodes CASSSPSPLAGYNEQFF. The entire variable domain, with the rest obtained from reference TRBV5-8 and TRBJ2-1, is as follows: EAGVTQSPTHLIKTRGQQATLRCSPISGHTSVYWYQQALGLGLQFLLWYDEGEERNRGNFPPRFSGRQFPNYSSELNVNALELEDSALYLCASSSPSPLAGYNEQFFGPGTRLTVL.